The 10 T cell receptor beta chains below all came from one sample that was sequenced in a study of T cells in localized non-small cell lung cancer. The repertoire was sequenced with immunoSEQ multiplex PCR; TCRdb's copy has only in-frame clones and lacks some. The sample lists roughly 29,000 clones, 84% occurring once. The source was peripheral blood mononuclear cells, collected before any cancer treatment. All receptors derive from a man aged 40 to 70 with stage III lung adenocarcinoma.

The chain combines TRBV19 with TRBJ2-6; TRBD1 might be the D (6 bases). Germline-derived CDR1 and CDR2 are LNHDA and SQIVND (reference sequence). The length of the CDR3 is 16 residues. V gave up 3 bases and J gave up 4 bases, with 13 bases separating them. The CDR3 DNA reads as TGTGCCAGTAGTATTACCCCAGGGGACGGGGCCAACGTCCTGACTTTC. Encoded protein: CASSITPGDGANVLTF.

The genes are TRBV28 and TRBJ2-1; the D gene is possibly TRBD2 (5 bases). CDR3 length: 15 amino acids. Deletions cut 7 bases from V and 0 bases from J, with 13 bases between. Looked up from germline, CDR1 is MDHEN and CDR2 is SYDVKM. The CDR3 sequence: CASTLDGNSYNEQFF. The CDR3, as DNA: TGTGCCAGCACCTTGGACGGGAACTCCTACAATGAGCAGTTCTTC.

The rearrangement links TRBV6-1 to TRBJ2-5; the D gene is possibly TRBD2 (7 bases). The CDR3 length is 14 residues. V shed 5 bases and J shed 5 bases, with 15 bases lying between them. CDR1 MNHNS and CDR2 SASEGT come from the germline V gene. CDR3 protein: CASSKGGAEETQYF. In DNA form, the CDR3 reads TGTGCCAGCAGTAAAGGGGGGGCTGAGGAGACCCAGTACTTC.

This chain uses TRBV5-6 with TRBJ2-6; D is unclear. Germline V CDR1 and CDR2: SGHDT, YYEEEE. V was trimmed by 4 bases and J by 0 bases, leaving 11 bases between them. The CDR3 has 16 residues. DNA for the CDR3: TGTGCCAGCAGCCTCTGGGGTTCCTCTGGGGCCAACGTCCTGACTTTC. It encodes CASSLWGSSGANVLTF. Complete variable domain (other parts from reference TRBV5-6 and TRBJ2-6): DAGVTQSPTHLIKTRGQQVTLRCSPKSGHDTVSWYQQALGQGPQFIFQYYEEEERQRGNFPDRFSGHQFPNYSSELNVNALLLGDSALYLCASSLWGSSGANVLTFGAGSRLTVL.

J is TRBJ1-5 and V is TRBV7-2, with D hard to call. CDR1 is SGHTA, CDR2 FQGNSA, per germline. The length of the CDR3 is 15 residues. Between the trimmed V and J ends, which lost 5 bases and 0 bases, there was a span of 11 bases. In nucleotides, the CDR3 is TGTGCCAGCAGCCCAATGAGAGGTAGCAATCAGCCCCAGCATTTT. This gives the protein CASSPMRGSNQPQHF.

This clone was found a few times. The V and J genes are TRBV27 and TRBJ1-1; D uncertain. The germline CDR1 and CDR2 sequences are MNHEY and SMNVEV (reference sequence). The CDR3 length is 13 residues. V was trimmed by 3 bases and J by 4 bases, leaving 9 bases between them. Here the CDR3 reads CASSFTRTTEAFF. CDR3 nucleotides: TGTGCCAGCAGTTTTACACGGACCACTGAAGCTTTCTTT.

The CDR3 sequence: CATSRGTGLNTGELFF. DNA of the CDR3: TGTGCCACCAGCAGAGGGACAGGTCTGAACACCGGGGAGCTGTTTTTT. The V gene is TRBV15, the J gene TRBJ2-2; TRBD1 matches at 7 bases. The CDR3 consists of 16 residues. Germline values: CDR1 LNHNV, CDR2 YYDKDF (reference sequence). Unmatched junction bases numbered 3, after V lost 1 base and J lost 1 base.

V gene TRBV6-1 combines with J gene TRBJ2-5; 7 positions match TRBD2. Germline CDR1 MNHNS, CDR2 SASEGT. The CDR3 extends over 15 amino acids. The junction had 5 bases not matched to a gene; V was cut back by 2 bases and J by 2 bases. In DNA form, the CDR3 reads TGTGCCAGCAGTGAACCGGGGGGACTTCAAGAGACCCAGTACTTC. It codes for CASSEPGGLQETQYF.

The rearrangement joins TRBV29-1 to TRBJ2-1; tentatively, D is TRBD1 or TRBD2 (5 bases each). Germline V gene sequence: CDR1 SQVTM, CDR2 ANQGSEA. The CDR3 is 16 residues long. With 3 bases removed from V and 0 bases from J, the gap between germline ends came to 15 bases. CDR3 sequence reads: CSVDGGGLSSYNEQFF. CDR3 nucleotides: TGCAGCGTTGACGGTGGGGGTTTAAGCTCCTACAATGAGCAGTTCTTC.

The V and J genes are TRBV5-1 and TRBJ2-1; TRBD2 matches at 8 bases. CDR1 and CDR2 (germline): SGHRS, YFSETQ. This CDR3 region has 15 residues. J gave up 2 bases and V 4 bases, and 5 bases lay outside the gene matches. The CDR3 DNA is TGCGCCAGCAGCAGCGGGGGCCTGACCTACAATGAGCAGTTCTTC. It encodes CASSSGGLTYNEQFF.